This T cell receptor beta chain comes out of a study of cytomegalovirus exposure and HLA in healthy donors. Findings of the study overall: Earlier analysis found most TCR beta V segments productive about 90% or about 30% of the time.

This PCR relied on a set of 60 Vbeta primers and 13 Jbeta primers. As processed by the authors: About 83 million unique TCR beta chains, 9 million to 14 million shared, were counted in a later analysis. The repertoire was sequenced with immunoSEQ multiplex PCR; TCRdb's copy has only in-frame clones and lacks some. That table gives V, J and clone size, and the DNA gave D and trimming. Seen here are hundreds of thousands of clones, approximately 82% observed once, and the top ten hold 0.6% to 0.65%. Concerning this clone: Its antigen is not identified.

Trimming cost V 4 bases and J 2 bases, with 12 bases left between them. Germline V gives CDR1 MNHEY, CDR2 SMNVEV (reference sequence). The CDR3 spans 14 residues. The chain links TRBV27 to TRBJ2-7; TRBD1 might be the D (6 bases). This TCR came from a man between 18 and 35 years old in good health and CMV-seronegative. Sequencing used PBMCs. DNA for the CDR3: TGTGCCAGCAGTTCCCGACAGGCCCCCTACGAGCAGTACTTC. Translating it yields CASSSRQAPYEQYF.